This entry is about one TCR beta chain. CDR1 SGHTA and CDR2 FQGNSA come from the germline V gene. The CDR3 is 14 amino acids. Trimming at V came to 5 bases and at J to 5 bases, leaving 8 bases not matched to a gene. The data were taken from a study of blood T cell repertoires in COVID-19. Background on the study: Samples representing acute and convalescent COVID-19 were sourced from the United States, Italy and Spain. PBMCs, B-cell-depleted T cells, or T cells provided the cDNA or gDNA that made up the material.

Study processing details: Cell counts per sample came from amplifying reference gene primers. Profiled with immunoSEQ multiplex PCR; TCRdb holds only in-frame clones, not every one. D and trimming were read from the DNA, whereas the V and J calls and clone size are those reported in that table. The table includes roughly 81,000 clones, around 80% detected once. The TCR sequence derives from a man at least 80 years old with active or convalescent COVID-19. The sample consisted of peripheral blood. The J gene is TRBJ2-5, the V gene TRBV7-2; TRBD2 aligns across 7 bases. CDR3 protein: CASSHSGAGETQYF. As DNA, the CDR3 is TGTGCCAGCAGCCACAGCGGGGCAGGGGAGACCCAGTACTTC.